The subject of this entry is one T cell receptor (beta chain). Its antigen remains unknown. The sample belongs to a study of cytomegalovirus exposure and HLA in healthy donors. The CDR3 consists of 17 residues. Germline loops: CDR1 SGHTA, CDR2 FQGNSA. V was clipped by 0 bases and J by 3 bases; unmatched bases: 1. 60 Vbeta and 13 Jbeta primers were used in PCR. Sequenced by immunoSEQ multiplex PCR; TCRdb stores in-frame clones only, minus some. The sample yields about 180,000 clones, over 80% seen once. Study results and caveats: Later findings reportedly placed an Asian-associated ancestry cluster below the approximately 630-donor mean for N-insertions.

Donors likely had unrecorded immune exposures despite being nominally healthy when sampled. This sequence was found in a man aged 35 to 55 in good health and CMV-seronegative. What was sequenced was PBMCs. The rearrangement uses TRBV7-2 and TRBJ2-1, with 14 bases identical to TRBD2. The CDR3 sequence: CASSLAGTSGGYNEQFF. As DNA, the CDR3 is TGTGCCAGCAGCTTAGCTGGGACTAGCGGGGGCTACAATGAGCAGTTCTTC.